The 8 T cell receptor beta chains below were found in one sample sequenced in a study of CD8 T cells in ankylosing spondylitis. Findings and limits, study-wide: Blood from ankylosing spondylitis patients appeared to carry a characteristic eight-variant TCR beta motif.

These receptors' antigens are unknown. TCRdb re-called the 5' RACE reads through MiXCR, storing one row per CDR3 protein. The sample includes about 90,000 distinct CDR3 sequences, roughly 10% of them seen just once. The specimen sequenced was blood, either unsorted or a sorted T cell fraction (not recorded which). The receptors were gathered from a male donor with ankylosing spondylitis.

This clonotype has ten or more counts. CDR3 coding DNA: TGTGCCAGCAGCTTAGGCATGCAGCCCCAGCATTTT. This codes for CASSLGMQPQHF. J is TRBJ1-5 and V is TRBV13, with D uncertain. The germline V gene has CDR1 PRHDT and CDR2 FYEKMQ (reference sequence). CDR3 size: 12 residues. V shed 0 bases and J shed 7 bases, with 4 bases lying between them. The full variable domain, its missing parts supplied by reference TRBV13 and TRBJ1-5, is AAGVIQSPRHLIKEKRETATLKCYPIPRHDTVYWYQQGPGQDPQFLISFYEKMQSDKGSIPDRFSAQQFSDYHSELNMSSLELGDSALYFCASSLGMQPQHFGDGTRLSIL.

This clonotype has more than one count but fewer than ten. This sequence joins TRBV4-2 and TRBJ2-7; a possible D gene is TRBD1 (6 bases). This CDR3 is built from 16 residues. V lost 0 bases and J lost 1, with 13 bases in between. The germline V gene has CDR1 LGHNA and CDR2 YNFKEQ. The CDR3 DNA sequence: TGTGCCAGCAGCCAAGATTCGCAGGGGAAATCCTACGAGCAGTACTTC. Translated: CASSQDSQGKSYEQYF.

This clonotype was seen ten or more times. The chain carries TRBV11-2 and TRBJ2-2; 7 bases line up with TRBD2. The CDR3 is 18 amino acids. CDR1 is SGHAT, CDR2 FQNNGV, per germline. The J segment lost 1 base and the V segment lost 3 bases, leaving 11 bases of the junction unmatched. In nucleotides, the CDR3 is TGTGCCAGCAGCTTCCCTAGGGGCCTAGCGGAGAACACCGGGGAGCTGTTTTTT. It encodes CASSFPRGLAENTGELFF. Looking up the rest from reference TRBV11-2 and TRBJ2-2 gives the full variable domain: EAGVAQSPRYKIIEKRQSVAFWCNPISGHATLYWYQQILGQGPKLLIQFQNNGVVDDSQLPKDRFSAERLKGVDSTLKIQPAKLEDSAVYLCASSFPRGLAENTGELFFGEGSRLTVL.

This clonotype was observed at least ten times. This chain joins TRBV2 and TRBJ1-1; D is ambiguous. Looked up from germline, CDR1 is SNHLY and CDR2 is FYNNEI. The CDR3 has 12 residues. V shed 1 base and J shed 5 bases, with 5 bases lying between them. Here the CDR3 DNA reads TGTGCCAGCAGTGAAGTAGGTACTGAAGCTTTCTTT. Amino acids: CASSEVGTEAFF.

This clonotype was counted a few times. The chain has TRBV9 and TRBJ2-5; unclear D gene. This CDR3 comprises 16 residues. V lost 0 bases to trimming and J lost 1 base, with 13 bases between them. Germline values: CDR1 SGDLS, CDR2 YYNGEE. The CDR3 loop is CASSVGNNAAQETQYF. In nucleotides, the CDR3 is TGTGCCAGCAGCGTAGGCAACAACGCTGCCCAAGAGACCCAGTACTTC.

This clonotype was seen at least ten times. J is TRBJ2-7 and V is TRBV25-1; D gene uncertain. This CDR3 has 15 residues. CDR1 is MGHDK and CDR2 is SYGVNS in the germline V gene. The V end lost 1 base, the J end lost 6 bases, and 16 bases lay between the germline ends. The CDR3 reads CASSEWNREKPEQYF. In DNA, the CDR3 is TGTGCCAGCAGTGAATGGAACAGAGAAAAGCCCGAGCAGTACTTC.

The CDR3 coding sequence is TGTGCCAGCAGCTCGACTAGCGGGAGACCAGCCGGGGAGCTGTTTTTT. Amino acids: CASSSTSGRPAGELFF. The rearrangement links TRBV7-7 to TRBJ2-2; 12 bases fit TRBD2. Germline V CDR1 and CDR2: SSHAT, FNYEAQ (reference sequence). CDR3 length: 16 amino acids. V shed 4 bases, J shed 6 bases, and the junction held 6 bases outside the gene matches.

The V and J genes are TRBV7-9 and TRBJ1-2, with D perhaps TRBD1 (5 bases). This CDR3 has 13 amino acids. The germline gives CDR1 SEHNR, CDR2 FQNEAQ (reference sequence). Trimming removed 4 bases from V and 6 bases from J, with 12 bases in between. This CDR3 is CASSWVGGNGYTF. CDR3 sequence (DNA): TGTGCCAGCAGCTGGGTCGGGGGGAATGGCTACACCTTC.